This T cell receptor (beta chain) is from a study of CD8+CD57+ T cells in acquired aplastic anemia. Turning to the study itself: Sorted CD4+ and CD8+ cells gave a mean 3.2 ug DNA, range roughly 0.19 to 27.4 ug. Study conclusions and caveats: CD8+ Simpson's diversity in patients was not significantly different from that in controls. The study identified roughly 31 CD8+ CDR3 sequences shared by patients and controls.

Genomic DNA was employed as the template in profiling TCR beta VDJ and CDR3. TCRdb independently ran MiXCR on the reads; one entry per CDR3 protein. The repertoire holds some 150,000 distinct CDR3 sequences, with less than 60% as singletons. As concerns this clonotype: Its specificity is not known.

In patients chosen for sequencing, flow cytometry had shown CD8+CD57+ cell expansion. Among the patients, none had received any therapy at the time of blood sampling. Trimming left V 5 bases short and J 0 bases short, with 23 bases between. Germline V gene sequence: CDR1 SQVTM, CDR2 ANQGSEA. The CDR3 is 17 amino acids. The sequence derives from a human donor with aplastic anemia. Sequencing was performed on sorted CD4+, CD8+, or CD8+CD57+ T cells (not recorded which) from PBMCs. The chain joins TRBV29-1 to TRBJ2-7, with D perhaps TRBD1 or TRBD2 (5 bases each). The CDR3 is CSVRAPGTGFTSYEQYF. The CDR3 region has the DNA TGCAGCGTTCGGGCCCCCGGGACCGGATTTACCTCCTACGAGCAGTACTTC.